The sequence of this TCR beta chain was determined in a study of beta chain features in type 1 diabetes. Study findings and constraints: All four CD4+ subsets of Type 1 diabetes patients contained TCRB CDR3s that were moderately but significantly shorter. Naive, central memory and Treg TCRB repertoires seemed to resemble each other more closely in patients than they did in healthy donors.

This clone was recorded a few times. Antigen specificity is unknown. Isolated RNA was reverse transcribed in full, so expressed TCRB transcripts were sequenced. Sequencing of naive, central memory and regulatory T cell samples gave an average of roughly 4 million reads. The data were produced by immunoSEQ multiplex PCR, yet TCRdb's version contains in-frame clones alone and is incomplete. The sample consists of 250,000 to 350,000 clones, approximately 15% of them appearing once. CDR3 length: 11 amino acids. The V and J ends lost 6 bases and 13 bases respectively, with 10 bases between them. Germline V CDR1 and CDR2: SNHLY, FYNNEI.

V is TRBV2 and J is TRBJ2-6; D perhaps matches TRBD2 (6 bases). The clonotype originates from a young man with type 1 diabetes. The specimen sequenced was naive CD4+ T cells from blood. This chain's CDR3 is CASSPGTVLTF. The CDR3 DNA reads as TGTGCCAGCAGCCCAGGGACTGTCCTGACTTTC. Full variable domain (outside the CDR3, taken from reference TRBV2 and TRBJ2-6): EPEVTQTPSHQVTQMGQEVILRCVPISNHLYFYWYRQILGQKVEFLVSFYNNEISEKSEIFDDQFSVERPDGSNFTLKIRSTKLEDSAMYFCASSPGTVLTFGAGSRLTVL.